This TCR beta chain was observed in a study of blood T cell repertoires in COVID-19. Study-level background: Italy, Spain and the United States were the sources of the convalescent and acute COVID-19 samples.

The authors' processing: How many nucleated cells were present was estimated from reference gene primer amplification. Assay: immunoSEQ multiplex PCR; the TCRdb copy retains only in-frame clones and omits some. Clone size and V and J calls were adopted from that table, with D and trimming inferred from the DNA. The repertoire holds about 73,000 clones, with around 83% as singletons. In germline, CDR1 is WSHSY, CDR2 SAAADI. The trim removed 3 bases at V and 7 bases at J, leaving 10 bases unmatched. CDR3 size: 15 residues. The source material was peripheral blood. This chain uses TRBV10-2 with TRBJ2-5, with 8 nucleotides matching TRBD1. This TCR was recovered from a man aged 50-59 years with active COVID-19. The CDR3 DNA follows: TGCGCCAGCAGTGAATCTCCAGGCGGGACAGGGACCCAGTACTTC. Its protein is CASSESPGGTGTQYF.